This T cell receptor beta chain was sequenced during a study of blood T cells in healthy people across ages. Alongside a J-beta primer mix, a sample-barcoded 5' primer served in a second PCR lasting about 7 to 11 cycles. TCRdb processed the 5' RACE reads anew with MiXCR; each CDR3 protein has one entry. Of 600,000 to 650,000 distinct CDR3 sequences detected, roughly three fifths appear once; the ten largest clones hold over 30%. This clonotype has just a few counts. Its antigen is still unknown. The V and J ends lost 5 bases and 6 bases, in that order; junction bases with no gene match: 9. Germline V gene sequence: CDR1 SGHVS, CDR2 FNYEAQ. This CDR3 spans 15 amino acids. Every donor contributed about 10 milliliters of peripheral blood by blood draw. Extraction of total RNA produced a minimum of 5 micrograms from each sample. Regarding the study as a whole: As naive T cell percentage varied, TCR beta diversity correlated strongly with it.

This receptor was taken from a man aged 55 to 69 in good health. This chain joins TRBV7-6 and TRBJ2-1, with 8 bases matching TRBD1. Material for sequencing was blood. The chain's CDR3 is CASSDQGAQANEQFF. The DNA of the CDR3 is TGTGCCAGCAGCGATCAGGGGGCCCAAGCCAATGAGCAGTTCTTC.